These 8 T cell receptor beta chains came from one sample sequenced in a study of blood T cell repertoires in COVID-19. TCRdb keeps only in-frame clones here, not all; method: immunoSEQ multiplex PCR. The sample includes 140,000 or so clones, 70% to 90% of them seen just once. The sample was peripheral blood. The receptors derive from a woman between 45 and 60 years old with acute or convalescent COVID-19.

Comments on this clone: Other DNA sequences in the sample encode the same CDR3. V gene TRBV5-1 combines with J gene TRBJ1-1; 8 bases are a match to TRBD1. In germline, CDR1 is SGHRS, CDR2 YFSETQ. The J segment lost 3 bases and the V segment lost 4 bases, leaving 2 bases of the junction unmatched. This CDR3 comprises 13 residues. In DNA, the CDR3 is TGCGCCAGCAGCACACAGGGGGACACTGAAGCTTTCTTT. Translating it yields CASSTQGDTEAFF.

This chain uses TRBV6-4 with TRBJ2-1; 10 positions agree with TRBD1. Germline-derived CDR1 and CDR2 are MRHNA and SNTAGT. This CDR3 is 15 amino acids long. Losses at the gene ends were 6 bases for V and 6 bases for J; bases not matched to a gene: 8. CDR3 bases: TGTGCCAGCAGCGTATCGGGACAGGGGTTCAATGAGCAGTTCTTC. Translated, it gives CASSVSGQGFNEQFF.

V is TRBV10-3 and J is TRBJ1-6, with 8 positions matching TRBD1. Germline loops: CDR1 ENHRY, CDR2 SYGVKD. V lost 5 bases to trimming and J lost 9 bases; unmatched junction nucleotides: 6. The CDR3 contains 14 residues. CDR3: CAISPDRGISPLHF. CDR3 bases: TGTGCCATCAGTCCCGACAGGGGAATTTCACCCCTCCACTTT.

The chain carries TRBV6-5 and TRBJ1-2, with a weak D call TRBD1 (5 bases). Germline lookup yields CDR1 MNHEY and CDR2 SVGAGI. This CDR3 comprises 11 residues. The ends were cut back, 6 bases at V and 8 bases at J, with 10 bases in the middle. The CDR3: CASRKGAGYTF. CDR3 bases: TGTGCCAGCAGAAAAGGGGCCGGCTACACCTTC.

In this sample, this clone turned up many times. The chain uses TRBV19 and TRBJ1-5; D gene ambiguous. V was cut by 3 bases and J by 3 bases, with 6 bases left in between. The CDR3 has 13 amino acids. The germline CDR1 and CDR2 sequences are LNHDA and SQIVND (reference sequence). The CDR3 protein is CASSIGVNQPQHF. The CDR3 DNA is TGTGCCAGTAGTATCGGGGTCAATCAGCCCCAGCATTTT.

The genes are TRBV6-5 and TRBJ1-3, with D unresolved. The CDR3 has 15 amino acids. V was shortened by 7 bases and J by 0 bases, with 13 bases between the two germline ends. CDR1 and CDR2 (germline): MNHEY, SVGAGI. The CDR3 DNA follows: TGTGCCAGCATCGATACAACGGGCTCTGGAAACACCATATATTTT. This translates into CASIDTTGSGNTIYF.

This clone has only a few counts. The chain is built from TRBV2 and TRBJ1-1; 12 nucleotides match TRBD1. The CDR3 totals 16 residues. V trimming: 4 bases; J trimming: 3 bases; junction bases outside the gene matches: 6. The germline CDR1 and CDR2 sequences are SNHLY and FYNNEI. The CDR3: CASSAPGQGADTEAFF. The CDR3 nucleotides read TGTGCCAGCAGTGCCCCGGGACAGGGGGCCGACACTGAAGCTTTCTTT.

The genes are TRBV4-3 and TRBJ1-2; D is perhaps TRBD1 (6 bases). V lost 0 bases, J lost 4 bases, and 18 bases lay in between. From germline, CDR1 is LGHNA and CDR2 YSLEER. The CDR3 length is 17 residues. The CDR3 DNA follows: TGCGCCAGCAGCCAAGACGAGCGGGGGGGCGCAAGCTATGGCTACACCTTC. Translated, it gives CASSQDERGGASYGYTF.